This T cell receptor beta chain is drawn from a study of T-cell memory formation after mild COVID-19. Study-wide results and caveats: Some SARS-CoV-2-responding clones were already detected in memory before infection. Mainly in CM and EM were contracting CD4+ clones; CD8+ were in EMRA.

This clonotype was recorded many times. Its antigen is currently unknown. One end of the junction varies from germline; a read error may be responsible. This CDR3 has 14 amino acids. Per germline, CDR1 SSHAT and CDR2 FNYEAQ (reference sequence). Constant-segment primers and 5'RACE yielded cDNA libraries for TCR alpha and TCR beta, each carrying sample barcodes and UMIs. TCRdb re-analysed the 5' RACE reads in MiXCR, keeping a single row per CDR3 protein. The table lists approximately 150,000 distinct CDR3 sequences, about 6.1% of them singletons. The clonotype originates from an adult woman who had mild COVID-19 (a few samples of this study predate the infection). Cell type and time point are not known. The sequenced sample consisted of PBMCs or a T cell subset sorted from them (not recorded which). The chain couples TRBV7-7 to TRBJ2-2; D may correspond to TRBD1 or TRBD2 (5 bases each). CDR3 in amino acids: CASSPGTATGELFF. CDR3 nucleotide sequence: TGTGCTAGCAGCCCCGGGACGGCCACCGGGGAGCTGTTTTTT.